The present T cell receptor (beta chain) was sequenced within a study of CD8+CD57+ T cells in acquired aplastic anemia. Study results and caveats: Patient and control CD8+ Simpson's diversity was not significantly different.

This CDR3 spans 17 amino acids. Germline CDR1 reads LNHDA; CDR2 reads SQIVND (reference sequence). V gave up 5 bases and J gave up 0 bases; unmatched junction bases: 9. This clonotype was counted between two and nine times. Its specificity is not known. A read error may be the cause here, since a much bigger clone is one base away. TCR beta VDJ combinations and CDR3 sequences were profiled from genomic DNA. A single record per CDR3 protein comes from TCRdb applying MiXCR to the reads. Of 400,000 to 450,000 distinct CDR3 sequences listed, around 72% are singletons. What was sequenced was sorted CD4+, CD8+, or CD8+CD57+ T cells (not recorded which) from PBMCs. The clonotype originates from a human donor in good health, serving as a control. The chain carries TRBV19 and TRBJ1-5, with TRBD1 identical over 8 bases. This CDR3 is CASSVDRGPYSNQPQHF. CDR3 in DNA: TGTGCCAGTAGTGTCGACAGGGGCCCTTATAGCAATCAGCCCCAGCATTTT.